These 32 T cell receptor beta chains were sequenced from one sample in a study of shared clonotypes between healthy human individuals. TCRdb keeps only in-frame clones here, not all; method: immunoSEQ multiplex PCR. The profile shows 650,000 to 800,000 clones, 55% to 75% of them singletons. The specimen sequenced was memory CD4+ T cells sorted from blood. Subset specified: CD45RA-negative fraction. The receptors here all came from a woman younger than 45 in good health.

The chain joins TRBV27 to TRBJ2-1; 10 nucleotides line up with TRBD2. CDR3 length: 15 amino acids. J lost 7 bases, V lost 6 bases, and 9 bases had no gene match. The germline CDR1 and CDR2 sequences are MNHEY and SMNVEV (reference sequence). The CDR3 sequence is CASRAAGGGQNEQFF. In nucleotides, the CDR3 is TGTGCCAGCAGGGCAGCGGGAGGGGGACAGAATGAGCAGTTCTTC.

The chain employs TRBV5-4 and TRBJ2-3; 7 bases match TRBD1. The CDR3 has 15 amino acids. J gave up 1 base and V 0 bases, and 2 bases lay outside the gene matches. Germline assignment: CDR1 SGHNT and CDR2 YYREEE (reference sequence). CDR3 DNA: TGTGCCAGCAGCTTGGCAGGACAGGGCACAGATACGCAGTATTTT. Amino acid sequence: CASSLAGQGTDTQYF.

The chain uses TRBV12-5 and TRBJ2-1; TRBD2 aligns across 7 bases. Germline V gene data show CDR1 as LGHNT and CDR2 as FRNRAP. This CDR3 has 17 amino acids. The junction had 16 bases not matched to a gene; V was cut back by 2 bases and J by 9 bases. The CDR3 sequence is CASGLTQLAAQAGEQFF. The CDR3 nucleotides read TGTGCTAGTGGTTTGACCCAGCTAGCGGCACAAGCCGGTGAGCAGTTCTTC.

The gene calls are TRBV19 and TRBJ2-1; 9 bases are a match to TRBD2. The J segment lost 7 bases and the V segment lost 10 bases, leaving 14 bases of the junction unmatched. Germline-derived CDR1 and CDR2 are LNHDA and SQIVND (reference sequence). This CDR3 is 15 amino acids long. The CDR3 here is CATRLGLARDNEQFF. The CDR3 DNA follows: TGTGCCACCCGCCTTGGACTAGCGAGAGATAATGAGCAGTTCTTC.

This clone appeared once. The chain has TRBV2 and TRBJ2-7; maybe TRBD1 (5 bases). CDR1 and CDR2 from the germline V gene are SNHLY and FYNNEI. The CDR3 length is 13 residues. The V end lost 6 bases, the J end lost 6 bases, and 15 bases lay between the germline ends. In DNA, the CDR3 is TGTGCCAGCAGCGCCCTTTGGGGCCGCGAGCAGTACTTC. Translation: CASSALWGREQYF.

This CDR3 reads CASEGTDTLEKLFF. The CDR3 DNA follows: TGTGCCAGCGAGGGGACAGACACACTTGAAAAACTGTTTTTT. V is TRBV28 and J is TRBJ1-4; 7 nucleotides match TRBD1. Germline CDR1 is MDHEN and CDR2 is SYDVKM. V lost 8 bases, J lost 7 bases, and 10 bases stayed unmatched. The CDR3 totals 14 residues.

The CDR3 nucleotides read TGTGCCAGCAGCTTAGGGGCTAGCGGGACCCTCAATGAGCAGTTCTTC. Protein sequence: CASSLGASGTLNEQFF. This chain joins TRBV11-2 and TRBJ2-1; TRBD2 matches 9 bases. V was clipped by 1 base and J by 6 bases; unmatched bases: 7. Germline lookup yields CDR1 SGHAT and CDR2 FQNNGV. This CDR3 is 16 amino acids long.

This clone was counted a few times. The V and J genes are TRBV30 and TRBJ2-5, with 12 bases aligning to TRBD1. The CDR3 contains 14 residues. Trimming removed 3 bases from V and 3 bases from J; junction bases left unmatched: 2. Germline V gives CDR1 GTSNPN, CDR2 SVGIG (reference sequence). The CDR3 coding sequence is TGTGCCTGGAGGGGGACAGGGGGCAAAGAGACCCAGTACTTC. Its protein product is CAWRGTGGKETQYF.

The V gene is TRBV6-5, the J gene TRBJ1-6, with D unresolved. The CDR3 has 13 amino acids. Deletions cut 5 bases from V and 4 bases from J, with 6 bases between. Germline assignment: CDR1 MNHEY and CDR2 SVGAGI. CDR3 sequence (DNA): TGTGCCAGCAGTGAAGGATATAATTCACCCCTCCACTTT. Translation gives CASSEGYNSPLHF.

This clone occurred a few times. This chain joins TRBV6-5 and TRBJ1-1, with D perhaps TRBD1 (5 bases). The CDR3 spans 10 residues. Trimming took off 5 bases at V and 11 bases at J, with 9 bases between the two ends. The germline CDR1 and CDR2 sequences are MNHEY and SVGAGI. CDR3 protein: CASSERQAFF. CDR3 DNA: TGTGCCAGCAGTGAAAGACAGGCTTTCTTT.

This chain joins TRBV6-1 and TRBJ2-3; D is perhaps TRBD2 (5 bases). Germline-derived CDR1 and CDR2 are MNHNS and SASEGT. The CDR3 is made up of 14 amino acids. The ends were cut back, 7 bases at V and 0 bases at J, with 11 bases in the middle. The DNA of the CDR3 is TGTGCCAGCAAAGAGGGTCCTAGCACAGATACGCAGTATTTT. Its translation is CASKEGPSTDTQYF.

The chain links TRBV5-6 to TRBJ1-2; D is unclear. V was trimmed by 0 bases and J by 2 bases, leaving 5 bases between them. This CDR3 has 13 amino acids. The germline V gene encodes CDR1 SGHDT and CDR2 YYEEEE. This chain's CDR3 is CASSLAANYGYTF. CDR3 nucleotides: TGTGCCAGCAGCTTGGCCGCGAACTATGGCTACACCTTC.

The V gene is TRBV2, the J gene TRBJ2-1; no definite D call. Germline-derived CDR1 and CDR2 are SNHLY and FYNNEI. V was pared by 4 bases and J by 9 bases, with 13 bases between. The CDR3 loop spans 13 amino acids. This CDR3 reads CASSGFDQAEQFF. The CDR3 bases are TGTGCCAGCAGTGGCTTCGACCAAGCTGAGCAGTTCTTC.

This chain joins TRBV18 and TRBJ1-1, with D tentatively TRBD1 (6 bases). Germline V gene sequence: CDR1 KGHSH, CDR2 LQKENI. Trimming stripped 4 bases from V and 6 bases from J, with 9 bases between. CDR3 length equals 12 residues. The CDR3 DNA follows: TGTGCCAGCTCACAACAGGGAGCTGAAGCTTTCTTT. It codes for CASSQQGAEAFF.

The chain is built from TRBV19 and TRBJ1-3; tentative D call: TRBD1 (5 bases). The CDR3 runs to 14 residues. Germline V gene sequence: CDR1 LNHDA, CDR2 SQIVND (reference sequence). Trimming shortened V by 7 bases and J by 4 bases, and 14 bases separated the two germline ends. In DNA form, the CDR3 reads TGTGCCAGTAAAAGCGCCGGGGCAGGAAACACCATATATTTT. Its protein product is CASKSAGAGNTIYF.

This clone was counted at least ten times. The chain couples TRBV5-1 to TRBJ1-1; D might be TRBD1 (5 bases). Trimming left V 4 bases short and J 4 bases short, with 14 bases between. Germline CDR1 is SGHRS and CDR2 is YFSETQ. This CDR3 contains 14 residues. CDR3 nucleotide sequence: TGCGCCAGCAGCGGAGGGGACCGATCCACTGAAGCTTTCTTT. Its translation: CASSGGDRSTEAFF.

The V and J genes are TRBV28 and TRBJ2-3; D possibly corresponds to TRBD1 (6 bases). The germline V and J ends were trimmed by 1 base and 6 bases, with 14 bases remaining between them. The CDR3 consists of 15 residues. Looked up from germline, CDR1 is MDHEN and CDR2 is SYDVKM. CDR3: CASSLYRDNTDTQYF. The CDR3 coding sequence is TGTGCCAGCAGTTTATACCGGGACAACACGGATACGCAGTATTTT.

The chain carries TRBV7-8 and TRBJ2-3, with 7 bases matching TRBD1. Germline-derived CDR1 and CDR2 are SGHVS and FQNEAQ. The CDR3 runs to 15 residues. V gave up 5 bases and J gave up 3 bases; unmatched junction bases: 8. The CDR3 DNA follows: TGTGCCAGCAGCACATGGACAGGAATGACAGATACGCAGTATTTT. Its protein is CASSTWTGMTDTQYF.

The gene calls are TRBV6-1 and TRBJ2-7, with unresolved D. This CDR3 has 12 residues. The V end lost 4 bases, the J end lost 4 bases, and 8 bases lay between the germline ends. CDR1 and CDR2 (germline): MNHNS, SASEGT. CDR3 DNA: TGTGCCAGCAGTGGGGCCAGATACGAGCAGTACTTC. Its translation is CASSGARYEQYF.

V is TRBV28 and J is TRBJ2-3; 10 bases map to TRBD1. The germline V gene has CDR1 MDHEN and CDR2 SYDVKM. CDR3 size: 22 residues. The trim removed 5 bases at V and 0 bases at J, leaving 23 bases unmatched. The CDR3 protein is CASSARTGGSRRTGASTDTQYF. The CDR3 DNA reads as TGTGCCAGCAGTGCCAGGACAGGGGGTAGCCGCAGGACAGGGGCGAGCACAGATACGCAGTATTTT.

This chain uses TRBV18 with TRBJ1-1; unclear D gene. The CDR3 is made up of 15 amino acids. V was clipped by 1 base and J by 6 bases, with 15 bases between them. CDR1 KGHSH and CDR2 LQKENI come from the germline V gene. The CDR3 DNA sequence: TGTGCCAGCTCACCACGACCAGACCCTGCGGCTGAAGCTTTCTTT. It translates to CASSPRPDPAAEAFF.

This clone was recorded a few times. The chain carries TRBV4-2 and TRBJ2-1; 9 bases line up with TRBD2. Germline CDR1 and CDR2: LGHNA and YNFKEQ. With 0 bases clipped from V and 4 bases from J, the junction kept 4 bases outside the gene matches. The length of the CDR3 is 16 residues. The chain's CDR3 is CASSQESGRMYNEQFF. The DNA of the CDR3 is TGTGCCAGCAGCCAAGAAAGCGGGAGGATGTACAATGAGCAGTTCTTC.

This clone was seen a handful of times. The rearrangement links TRBV7-6 to TRBJ2-3, with 8 bases fitting TRBD1. The V segment lost 5 bases and the J segment 5 bases; nucleotides outside the gene matches: 6. This CDR3 contains 14 residues. In germline, CDR1 is SGHVS, CDR2 FNYEAQ. CDR3 in DNA: TGTGCCAGCAGCCAAAAGACAGGGGAAGATACGCAGTATTTT. Translation: CASSQKTGEDTQYF.

This chain joins TRBV29-1 and TRBJ2-1; D ambiguous. Germline V gives CDR1 SQVTM, CDR2 ANQGSEA. The CDR3 sequence is 15 residues long. The germline V and J ends were trimmed by 8 bases and 7 bases, with 24 bases remaining between them. The CDR3 DNA reads as TGCAGCCCCCCCCCAAGGCACCCTCGTCAGAATGAGCAGTTCTTC. Its translation is CSPPPRHPRQNEQFF.

Concerning this clone itself: Different DNA sequences within this sample yield the same CDR3. The rearrangement joins TRBV14 to TRBJ2-3; 11 nucleotides agree with TRBD2. The CDR3 sequence is 15 residues long. Germline V CDR1 and CDR2: SGHDN, FVKESK. With 3 bases clipped from V and 3 bases from J, the junction kept 2 bases outside the gene matches. The CDR3 coding sequence is TGTGCCAGCAGCCACAGACTAGCGGGGACAGATACGCAGTATTTT. This gives the protein CASSHRLAGTDTQYF.

The chain recombines TRBV18 with TRBJ2-2; perhaps TRBD2 as D (5 bases). The CDR3 is 17 residues long. Per the germline V gene, CDR1 is KGHSH and CDR2 is LQKENI. Trimming took 4 bases from V and 0 from J, leaving 15 bases between them. CDR3 sequence reads: CASSLTSGNANTGELFF. CDR3 nucleotide sequence: TGTGCCAGCTCACTTACGAGCGGAAACGCGAACACCGGGGAGCTGTTTTTT. The variable domain in full, completed from reference TRBV18 and TRBJ2-2, reads NAGVMQNPRHLVRRRGQEARLRCSPMKGHSHVYWYRQLPEEGLKFMVYLQKENIIDESGMPKERFSAEFPKEGPSILRIQQVVRGDSAAYFCASSLTSGNANTGELFFGEGSRLTVL.

This rearrangement joins TRBV7-8 to TRBJ1-3, with TRBD1 as a possible D gene (6 bases). The CDR3 has 14 residues. Trimming pared 5 bases from V and 4 bases from J, leaving 12 bases between. Germline CDR1 reads SGHVS; CDR2 reads FQNEAQ. CDR3 amino acids: CASSLQGAGNTIYF. CDR3 DNA: TGTGCCAGCAGCCTACAGGGAGCGGGAAACACCATATATTTT. Full variable domain (rest looked up from reference TRBV7-8 and TRBJ1-3): GAGVSQSPRYKVAKRGQDVALRCDPISGHVSLFWYQQALGQGPEFLTYFQNEAQLDKSGLPSDRFFAERPEGSVSTLKIQRTQQEDSAVYLCASSLQGAGNTIYFGEGSWLTVV.

This clone was seen more than once but under ten times. This chain links TRBV28 with TRBJ2-7, with D perhaps matching TRBD2 (7 bases). The germline V and J ends were trimmed by 6 bases and 7 bases, with 19 bases remaining between them. CDR1 and CDR2 (germline): MDHEN, SYDVKM. The CDR3 totals 14 residues. The DNA of the CDR3 is TGTGCCAGCAGATCGGGAGAGGGGGGAGGGGAGCAGTACTTC. Translation gives CASRSGEGGGEQYF.

The V gene is TRBV5-1, the J gene TRBJ2-3; 10 positions match TRBD2. This CDR3 is 15 amino acids long. Per the germline V gene, CDR1 is SGHRS and CDR2 is YFSETQ. Trimming removed 1 base from V and 6 bases from J; junction bases left unmatched: 5. The CDR3 spells CASSLSLAGADTQYF. The CDR3 nucleotides are TGCGCCAGCAGCTTGAGTCTAGCGGGAGCGGATACGCAGTATTTT. Based on the CDR3 plus reference TRBV5-1 and TRBJ2-3, the full variable domain is KAGVTQTPRYLIKTRGQQVTLSCSPISGHRSVSWYQQTPGQGLQFLFEYFSETQRNKGNFPGRFSGRQFSNSRSEMNVSTLELGDSALYLCASSLSLAGADTQYFGPGTRLTVL.

The CDR3 DNA follows: TGTGCCAGCAGCTTGGTGGGGCAGGACTACACCGGGGAGCTGTTTTTT. Translation gives CASSLVGQDYTGELFF. The V and J genes are TRBV5-6 and TRBJ2-2; D may match TRBD1 or TRBD2 (5 bases each). Trimming pared 0 bases from V and 3 bases from J, leaving 12 bases between. CDR1 and CDR2 from the germline V gene are SGHDT and YYEEEE. The CDR3 has 16 amino acids.

This chain joins TRBV6-1 and TRBJ2-2; D gene uncertain. Germline-derived CDR1 and CDR2 are MNHNS and SASEGT. Between the trimmed V and J ends, which lost 3 bases and 7 bases, there was a span of 6 bases. The CDR3 runs to 12 residues. The CDR3: CASSDPLGELFF. Written as DNA, the CDR3 is TGTGCCAGCAGTGATCCCCTCGGGGAGCTGTTTTTT.

The chain carries TRBV21-1 and TRBJ1-1; the table names TRBD1, a call not compared with the DNA. TRBV21-1 is a pseudogene. The length of the CDR3 is 16 residues. The CDR3 DNA is TGTGCCAGCAGCAGCAGACAGGGTGGAGGGTTCGGTGAAGCTTTCTTT. Its protein product is CASSSRQGGGFGEAFF.